This is a list of T cell receptor beta chains from one sample in a study of T cells after yellow fever vaccination. TCRdb re-analysed the 5' RACE reads in MiXCR, keeping a single row per CDR3 protein. The table includes some 160,000 distinct CDR3 sequences, 6% to 7.5% detected once. Specimen: CD4+ T cells sorted from PBMCs, collected less than 6 days after the first yellow fever vaccination. The receptors originated from a man between 18 and 29 years old who received the YFV17D yellow fever vaccine. The CDR3 runs from the conserved cysteine through the conserved F or W. Fields, in order: J gene, clone size, V gene, D gene, CDR3 DNA, CDR3 protein. D genes are given only for firm matches. A clone size is listed for some rows: how often the clone was seen (once, few, many), or a class if it is expanded.

j_gene: TRBJ2-2; abundance: many; v_gene: TRBV20-1; d_gene: NA; CDR3nt: TGCAGTGCTACCGTAGGAAGGGATGGCGGGGAGCTGTTTTTT; CDR3aa: CSATVGRDGGELFF
j_gene: TRBJ2-1; abundance: many; v_gene: TRBV15; d_gene: NA; CDR3nt: TGTGCCACCAGCGGGCAGGGGGGTTACAATGAGCAGTTCTTC; CDR3aa: CATSGQGGYNEQFF
j_gene: TRBJ2-1; abundance: many; v_gene: TRBV5-5; d_gene: TRBD1; CDR3nt: TGTGCCAGCAGGCCGACAGGGGGTAAATACAATGAGCAGTTCTTC; CDR3aa: CASRPTGGKYNEQFF
j_gene: TRBJ2-5; abundance: few; v_gene: TRBV5-1; d_gene: TRBD2; CDR3nt: TGCGCCAGCAGCGGCGGACTAGCGGGGGGGCAAGAGACCCAGTACTTC; CDR3aa: CASSGGLAGGQETQYF
j_gene: TRBJ2-2; abundance: many; v_gene: TRBV5-1; d_gene: TRBD1; CDR3nt: TGCGCCAGCAGCCCAGACCCGCGACAGGGGCGGTCCGGGGAGCTGTTTTTT; CDR3aa: CASSPDPRQGRSGELFF
j_gene: TRBJ2-5; abundance: few; v_gene: TRBV5-4; d_gene: NA; CDR3nt: TGTGCCAGCAGCCCCGGGACACAGAGTCAAGAGACCCAGTACTTC; CDR3aa: CASSPGTQSQETQYF
j_gene: TRBJ1-4; abundance: many; v_gene: TRBV10-3; d_gene: NA; CDR3nt: TGTGCCATCAGGGCACAGGGTGCTAATGAAAAACTGTTTTTT; CDR3aa: CAIRAQGANEKLFF
j_gene: TRBJ1-6; abundance: NA; v_gene: TRBV5-1; d_gene: NA; CDR3nt: TGCGCCAGCAGCTTGTCCCCCGGCGGGGGAAATTCACCCCTCCACTTT; CDR3aa: CASSLSPGGGNSPLHF
j_gene: TRBJ1-2; abundance: NA; v_gene: TRBV5-1; d_gene: NA; CDR3nt: TGCGCCTGCCGGAGAGGGGGAGAAAGCTATGGCTACACCTTC; CDR3aa: CACRRGGESYGYTF
j_gene: TRBJ1-2; abundance: many; v_gene: TRBV5-1; d_gene: NA; CDR3nt: TGCGCCAGCAGCCATTCGTCCTCCAGAGGGCTTTATGGCTACACCTTC; CDR3aa: CASSHSSSRGLYGYTF
j_gene: TRBJ1-1; abundance: few; v_gene: TRBV12-3/TRBV12-4; d_gene: NA; CDR3nt: TGTGCCAGCAGTTTCGTCCTAGGGAACACTGAAGCTTTCTTT; CDR3aa: CASSFVLGNTEAFF
j_gene: TRBJ1-2; abundance: few; v_gene: TRBV4-2; d_gene: NA; CDR3nt: TGTGCCAGCAGCCACACTGGGGGTAAACCGATAAATGGCTACACCTTC; CDR3aa: CASSHTGGKPINGYTF
j_gene: TRBJ1-4; abundance: NA; v_gene: TRBV5-1; d_gene: NA; CDR3nt: TGCGCCAGCAGCTTGGGGGGGAACTCTGAAAAACTGTTTTTT; CDR3aa: CASSLGGNSEKLFF
j_gene: TRBJ1-4; abundance: NA; v_gene: TRBV5-1; d_gene: NA; CDR3nt: TGCGCCAGCAGACTCGGAGGGGCAAATGAAAAACTGTTTTTT; CDR3aa: CASRLGGANEKLFF
j_gene: TRBJ1-1; abundance: many; v_gene: TRBV5-4; d_gene: NA; CDR3nt: TGTGCCAGCAGCTTGGCCCGGGCGACTGAAGCTTTCTTT; CDR3aa: CASSLARATEAFF
j_gene: TRBJ2-2; abundance: few; v_gene: TRBV18; d_gene: NA; CDR3nt: TGTGCCAGCTCACCATCCCCCACGAACACCGGGGAGCTGTTTTTT; CDR3aa: CASSPSPTNTGELFF
j_gene: TRBJ1-6; abundance: many; v_gene: TRBV16; d_gene: NA; CDR3nt: TGTGCCAGCAGCCCCAAGGGTCCGTCGGGTTCACCCCTCCACTTT; CDR3aa: CASSPKGPSGSPLHF
j_gene: TRBJ1-2; abundance: many; v_gene: TRBV7-2; d_gene: NA; CDR3nt: TGTGCCAGCAGCTTGGGAGGGCCATATGGCTACACCTTC; CDR3aa: CASSLGGPYGYTF
j_gene: TRBJ1-1; abundance: many; v_gene: TRBV6-2/TRBV6-3; d_gene: TRBD1; CDR3nt: TGTGCCAGCAGTCTACAGGGGGTAAACACTGAAGCTTTCTTT; CDR3aa: CASSLQGVNTEAFF
j_gene: TRBJ1-2; abundance: many; v_gene: TRBV12-3/TRBV12-4; d_gene: NA; CDR3nt: TGTGCCAGCAGTTTCCCGGGGGGGCCCGGCTACACCTTC; CDR3aa: CASSFPGGPGYTF
j_gene: TRBJ2-2; abundance: many; v_gene: TRBV4-2; d_gene: NA; CDR3nt: TGTGCCAGCAGCCATCGCGGGGCGAACACCGGGGAGCTGTTTTTT; CDR3aa: CASSHRGANTGELFF
j_gene: TRBJ2-2; abundance: NA; v_gene: TRBV20-1; d_gene: NA; CDR3nt: TGCAGTGCTAGAAGTTCCCCAAGGGGGGAGCTGTTTTTT; CDR3aa: CSARSSPRGELFF
j_gene: TRBJ1-1; abundance: few; v_gene: TRBV5-1; d_gene: NA; CDR3nt: TGCGCCAGCAGCTTGCCTACCGGGACAACAAACACTGAAGCTTTCTTT; CDR3aa: CASSLPTGTTNTEAFF
j_gene: TRBJ2-1; abundance: NA; v_gene: TRBV5-1; d_gene: NA; CDR3nt: TGCGCCAGCAGCTTACTTCCTAAAGAGCCCCGACGCGGGACCTACAATGAGCAGTTCTTC; CDR3aa: CASSLLPKEPRRGTYNEQFF
j_gene: TRBJ1-2; abundance: many; v_gene: TRBV7-2; d_gene: NA; CDR3nt: TGTGCCAGCAGCATGGAGGCGGGTCAGGGGTCTGGCTACACCTTC; CDR3aa: CASSMEAGQGSGYTF
j_gene: TRBJ2-4; abundance: NA; v_gene: TRBV10-3; d_gene: NA; CDR3nt: TGTGCCATCAGTGAGTCTAGCGTCCTAGCCAAAAACATTCAGTACTTC; CDR3aa: CAISESSVLAKNIQYF
j_gene: TRBJ2-1; abundance: many; v_gene: TRBV15; d_gene: TRBD1; CDR3nt: TGTGCCACCAGCAGGGACAGGGGTTGGGACAATGAGCAGTTCTTC; CDR3aa: CATSRDRGWDNEQFF
j_gene: TRBJ1-2; abundance: many; v_gene: TRBV5-1; d_gene: NA; CDR3nt: TGCGCCAGCAGCTTGATGGGCGACTATGGCTACACCTTC; CDR3aa: CASSLMGDYGYTF
j_gene: TRBJ2-2; abundance: NA; v_gene: TRBV5-5; d_gene: NA; CDR3nt: TGTGCCAGCAGTCCCTCATCTCCGGGACGGATGAACACCGGGGAGCTGTTTTTT; CDR3aa: CASSPSSPGRMNTGELFF
j_gene: TRBJ1-2; abundance: few; v_gene: TRBV20-1; d_gene: NA; CDR3nt: TGCAGTGCTAGCGACCCGGTGGGCTATGGCTACACCTTC; CDR3aa: CSASDPVGYGYTF
j_gene: TRBJ1-6; abundance: NA; v_gene: TRBV5-1; d_gene: NA; CDR3nt: TGCGCCAGCAGCTCTGGTAGGGCAGGGGAAGGTTCACCCCTCCACTTT; CDR3aa: CASSSGRAGEGSPLHF
j_gene: TRBJ1-6; abundance: many; v_gene: TRBV4-3; d_gene: NA; CDR3nt: TGCGCCAGCAGGACAGCTTCTAGCTCCTATAATTCACCCCTCCACTTT; CDR3aa: CASRTASSSYNSPLHF
j_gene: TRBJ1-1; abundance: few; v_gene: TRBV5-1; d_gene: TRBD1; CDR3nt: TGCGCCAAGGGTGGAACAGGGGTTCACACTGAAGCTTTCTTT; CDR3aa: CAKGGTGVHTEAFF
j_gene: TRBJ2-3; abundance: many; v_gene: TRBV5-1; d_gene: TRBD2; CDR3nt: TGCGCCAGCAGCCCTGGACTAGACGTGTTTGGTACGCAGTATTTT; CDR3aa: CASSPGLDVFGTQYF
j_gene: TRBJ2-3; abundance: few; v_gene: TRBV7-8; d_gene: TRBD2; CDR3nt: TGTGCCAGCAGACCAGTCCGCGGGGGGGCTGAAGATACGCAGTATTTT; CDR3aa: CASRPVRGGAEDTQYF